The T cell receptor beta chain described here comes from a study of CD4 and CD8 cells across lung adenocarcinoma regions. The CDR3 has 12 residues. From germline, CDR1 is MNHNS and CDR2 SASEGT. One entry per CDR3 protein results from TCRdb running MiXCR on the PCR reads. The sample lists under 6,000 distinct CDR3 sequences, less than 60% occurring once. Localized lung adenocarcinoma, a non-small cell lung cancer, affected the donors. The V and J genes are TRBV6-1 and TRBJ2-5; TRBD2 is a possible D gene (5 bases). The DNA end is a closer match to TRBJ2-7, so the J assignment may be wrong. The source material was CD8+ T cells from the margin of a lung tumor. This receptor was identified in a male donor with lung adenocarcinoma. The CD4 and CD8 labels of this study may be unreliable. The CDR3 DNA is TGTGCCAGCAGCCACGGGGTCTACGAGCAGTACTTC. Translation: CASSHGVYEQYF.